In its sample, the clone carrying this TCR beta chain was seen a few times. The antigen remains undetermined. The source of the sample is a study of identical twins. General study results and limits: Out-of-frame sharing of TCR alpha in monozygotic twins was underestimated by models. Out-of-frame alpha sequences common to twins exhibited an excess of low generation probability.

TCRdb re-analysed the 5' RACE reads in MiXCR, keeping a single row per CDR3 protein. This table has around 960,000 distinct CDR3 sequences, 9% to 15% appearing once. Germline V gene data show CDR1 as SEHNR and CDR2 as FQNEAQ (reference sequence). V shed 1 base and J shed 8 bases, with 14 bases lying between them. This CDR3 is built from 15 residues. This same sample was also taken into another study, of yellow fever vaccine responses in identical twins. This second report adds: As reported, the vaccine T cell response of twins seemed partly convergent and partly personalized.

The rearrangement links TRBV7-9 to TRBJ1-4, with D hard to call. This TCR came from a woman between 18 and 29 years old in good health. Sample: PBMCs. The CDR3 DNA reads as TGTGCCAGCAGCTTAGGGTCACCCAATTGGGAAAAACTGTTTTTT. The encoded protein is CASSLGSPNWEKLFF.